Listed below are T cell receptor beta chains from one sample, sequenced in a study of cytomegalovirus exposure and HLA in healthy donors. Only in-frame clones appear in the TCRdb table, and some are missing; sequencing was by immunoSEQ multiplex PCR. Its clone listing holds some 150,000 clones. Sequenced input: PBMCs. The receptors were sampled from a man in his forties or fifties in good health and CMV-seronegative. Each CDR3 is given with its conserved first and last residue. D genes are given only for firm matches. Clone size is shown for a subset of rows, as once, few, many or a class of expanded clone.

>.|.|TRBV2|TRBJ2-5|13
CASGGGRQETQYF
TGTGCCAGCGGGGGGGGCCGCCAAGAGACCCAGTACTTC
>TRBD1|.|TRBV11-2|TRBJ1-2|14
CASSSTDRSYGYTF
TGTGCCAGCAGCTCAACGGACAGGAGCTATGGCTACACCTTC
>.|.|TRBV5-1|TRBJ2-7|14
CASSLEPGSYEQYF
TGCGCCAGCAGCTTGGAGCCGGGCTCCTACGAGCAGTACTTC
>TRBD2|.|TRBV5-1|TRBJ2-5|16
CASSTGLAGVQETQYF
TGCGCCAGCAGCACAGGACTAGCGGGGGTTCAAGAGACCCAGTACTTC
>.|.|TRBV15|TRBJ1-2|13
CATSADYNYGYTF
TGTGCCACCAGCGCAGACTATAACTATGGCTACACCTTC
>.|.|TRBV21-1|TRBJ1-1|15
CASSKGTRRDTEAFF
TGTGCCAGCAGCAAAGGAACCCGTCGGGACACTGAAGCTTTCTTT
>TRBD1|.|TRBV29-1|TRBJ1-1|13
CSGNRGLNTEAFF
TGCAGCGGTAACAGGGGACTTAACACTGAAGCTTTCTTT
>.|.|TRBV10-3|TRBJ1-2|13
CAINTGTLYGYTF
TGTGCCATCAATACCGGGACACTTTATGGCTACACCTTC
>TRBD2|.|TRBV5-6|TRBJ2-5|16
CASSTSVVRGGETQYF
TGTGCCAGCAGCACATCGGTAGTTCGGGGGGGGGAGACCCAGTACTTC
>TRBD1|.|TRBV10-3|TRBJ2-7|17
CAISESGARDRGYEQYF
TGTGCCATCAGTGAGTCGGGCGCCCGGGACAGGGGCTACGAGCAGTACTTC
>.|.|TRBV7-9|TRBJ1-4|14
CASSLDRREEKLFF
TGTGCCAGCAGCTTAGACAGGCGAGAGGAAAAACTGTTTTTT
>TRBD2|.|TRBV29-1|TRBJ2-2|16
CSVDGTSGGVTGELFF
TGCAGCGTTGACGGGACTAGCGGGGGGGTCACCGGGGAGCTGTTTTTT
>.|.|TRBV6-1|TRBJ1-2|13
CASSRENRAGRTF
TGTGCCAGCAGCAGGGAAAACAGGGCCGGGAGGACCTTC
>.|.|TRBV7-9|TRBJ1-1|14
CASSFVTGNTEAFF
TGTGCCAGCAGCTTCGTCACAGGGAACACTGAAGCTTTCTTT
>.|.|TRBV6-1|TRBJ1-2|15
CASSAYPQGAGGYTF
TGTGCCAGCAGTGCCTATCCCCAGGGTGCGGGAGGCTACACCTTC
>.|.|TRBV2|TRBJ1-4|15
CASSERRGTNEKLFF
TGTGCCAGCAGTGAAAGGAGGGGCACTAATGAAAAACTGTTTTTT
>.|.|TRBV5-5|TRBJ2-7|12
CASSSGVGEQYF
TGTGCCAGCAGCTCAGGGGTTGGCGAGCAGTACTTC
>.|.|TRBV7-2|TRBJ1-5|15
CASSLVGQSNQPQHF
TGTGCCAGCAGCTTAGTTGGACAGAGCAATCAGCCCCAGCATTTT
>.|.|TRBV5-6|TRBJ2-7|17
CASSLLTEWEAAYEQYF
TGTGCCAGCAGCTTGCTCACTGAATGGGAGGCCGCCTACGAGCAGTACTTC
>TRBD1|.|TRBV29-1|TRBJ2-7|16
CSVDFKTGEISYEQYF
TGCAGCGTTGATTTTAAGACAGGGGAGATCTCCTACGAGCAGTACTTC
>.|.|TRBV6-5|TRBJ1-2|14
CASSSAGVADGYTF
TGTGCCAGCAGTTCCGCGGGGGTAGCGGATGGCTACACCTTC
>.|.|TRBV4-3|TRBJ2-7|15
CASSQEMGQATEQYF
TGCGCCAGCAGCCAAGAGATGGGACAAGCTACGGAGCAGTACTTC
>TRBD1|medium-sized|TRBV7-3|TRBJ1-2|15
CASSPGQGLNYGYTF
TGTGCCAGCAGCCCCGGACAGGGCCTTAACTATGGCTACACCTTC
>.|.|TRBV7-9|TRBJ2-7|13
CASSLAGSPEQYF
TGTGCCAGCAGCTTAGCGGGGAGCCCCGAGCAGTACTTC
>.|.|TRBV28|TRBJ2-2|14
CASRNGGNTGELFF
TGTGCCAGCAGGAACGGAGGAAACACCGGGGAGCTGTTTTTT
>TRBD1|.|TRBV19|TRBJ1-1|15
CASKTEGQGLSEAFF
TGTGCCTCCAAAACTGAGGGACAGGGTCTCTCCGAAGCTTTCTTT
>TRBD1|.|TRBV28|TRBJ1-2|14
CASNRGSKGYGYTF
TGTGCCAGTAACAGGGGGAGTAAGGGCTATGGCTACACCTTC
>TRBD1|.|TRBV5-1|TRBJ2-5|14
CASSFTGQGETQYF
TGCGCCAGCAGCTTCACGGGACAGGGAGAGACCCAGTACTTC
>.|.|TRBV7-2|TRBJ2-5|17
CASSRTLTNLGKETQYF
TGTGCCAGCAGCCGGACTCTGACTAACCTAGGGAAAGAGACCCAGTACTTC
>.|.|TRBV15|TRBJ1-5|19
CATSRSRLGQGPSNQPQHF
TGTGCCACCAGCAGATCACGACTGGGGCAGGGCCCTTCAAATCAGCCCCAGCATTTT
>.|.|TRBV4-3|TRBJ1-3|17
CASSQDLQGRWGNTIYF
TGCGCCAGCAGCCAAGATCTGCAGGGAAGGTGGGGAAACACCATATATTTT
>TRBD2|.|TRBV4-1|TRBJ2-5|16
CASSQGWGGGRETQYF
TGCGCCAGCAGCCAAGGTTGGGGGGGTGGACGGGAGACCCAGTACTTC
>TRBD1|.|TRBV5-1|TRBJ2-1|16
CASSLREKDRGNEQFF
TGCGCCAGCAGCTTGAGGGAAAAGGACAGGGGGAATGAGCAGTTCTTC
>TRBD1|.|TRBV5-4|TRBJ1-2|14
CASSRGQGGYGYTF
TGTGCCAGCAGCCGGGGACAGGGGGGCTATGGCTACACCTTC
>.|.|TRBV5-4|TRBJ1-4|14
CASSPDRPNEKLFF
TGTGCCAGCAGTCCCGACAGACCGAATGAAAAACTGTTTTTT
>TRBD1|.|TRBV15|TRBJ2-7|15
CATSRGQGAVYEQYF
TGTGCCACCAGCAGGGGACAGGGGGCGGTGTACGAGCAGTACTTC
>.|.|TRBV7-2|TRBJ1-6|15
CASSLGAGKGSPLHF
TGTGCCAGCAGCTTAGGCGCAGGGAAAGGTTCACCCCTCCACTTT
>.|.|TRBV6-1|TRBJ1-2|17
CASSDTLWGSGNYGYTF
TGTGCCAGCAGTGATACCCTCTGGGGTTCAGGGAACTATGGCTACACCTTC
>.|.|TRBV4-3|TRBJ2-5|13
CASSQAREETQYF
TGCGCCAGCAGCCAAGCTAGAGAAGAGACCCAGTACTTC
>.|.|TRBV6-5|TRBJ2-2|16
CASSYFVQVNTGELFF
TGTGCCAGCAGTTACTTCGTACAGGTGAACACCGGGGAGCTGTTTTTT
>.|.|TRBV18|TRBJ2-2|15
CASSPWQGSTGELFF
TGTGCCAGCTCACCATGGCAGGGCAGCACCGGGGAGCTGTTTTTT
>TRBD1|.|TRBV4-1|TRBJ2-2|13
CASSQDRIGELFF
TGCGCCAGCAGCCAGGACAGGATAGGGGAGCTGTTTTTT
>TRBD1|.|TRBV11-3|TRBJ1-4|13
CASSKQGGGKLFF
TGTGCCAGCAGCAAACAGGGGGGCGGAAAACTGTTTTTT
>.|.|TRBV6-5|TRBJ1-2|12
CASSPPGYGYTF
TGTGCCAGCAGCCCACCCGGCTATGGCTACACCTTC
>.|.|TRBV28|TRBJ1-2|14
CASSRRGLGYGYTF
TGTGCCAGCAGCCGGCGGGGGCTCGGGTATGGCTACACCTTC
>TRBD1|.|TRBV9|TRBJ2-7|13
CASNPGTGHEQYF
TGTGCCAGCAACCCCGGGACAGGGCACGAGCAGTACTTC